This entry describes one T cell receptor beta chain. Its target is not known. The Oncomine TCR Beta short-read assay sequenced DNA from cultured CD4+ T cells. TCRdb processed the PCR reads anew with MiXCR; each CDR3 protein has one entry. The sample has some 16,000 distinct CDR3 sequences, about 57% seen once. The sample originates from a study of vaccination and CD4 T cells after COVID-19. Looked up from germline, CDR1 is SNHLY and CDR2 is FYNNEI. CDR3 length equals 14 residues. V lost 4 bases to trimming and J lost 4 bases, with 11 bases between them. Indicated treatment: approximately nine-day PBMC culture with coronavirus spike peptide pools or control peptides (ViraFEST assay).

This sequence was found in a human donor who had recovered from COVID-19. The sequencing sample was made of CD4+ T cells from blood, cultured in vitro. The chain has TRBV2 and TRBJ1-3; TRBD1 might be the D (5 bases). The CDR3 spells CASSAGGSGNTIYF. CDR3 nucleotides: TGTGCCAGCAGTGCGGGGGGGTCGGGAAACACCATATATTTT.